This is a list of T cell receptor beta chains from one sample in a study of T cell responses to AZD1222 COVID-19 vaccine. Sequenced by immunoSEQ multiplex PCR; TCRdb stores in-frame clones only, minus some. The sample carries 84,000 or so clones, more than 90% recorded once. The input for sequencing was peripheral blood, taken on day 0 of AZD1222 vaccination. Receptors were obtained from an adult in good health. CDR3s include the opening cysteine and the closing phenylalanine or tryptophan. Fields, in order: D gene, J gene, V gene, clone size, CDR3 protein, CDR3 DNA. A D gene is named only where the DNA matches it firmly. Clone size is shown for a subset of rows, as once, few, many or a class of expanded clone.

d_gene: NA
j_gene: TRBJ2-7
v_gene: TRBV25-1
abundance: NA
CDR3aa: CASGDYEQYF
CDR3nt: TGTGCCAGCGGGGACTACGAGCAGTACTTC

d_gene: TRBD1
j_gene: TRBJ1-1
v_gene: TRBV5-1
abundance: NA
CDR3aa: CASSLTGGNTEAFF
CDR3nt: TGCGCCAGCAGCTTGACAGGGGGAAACACTGAAGCTTTCTTT

d_gene: NA
j_gene: TRBJ2-7
v_gene: TRBV2
abundance: NA
CDR3aa: CASKEGGLLFYEQYF
CDR3nt: TGTGCCAGTAAGGAGGGGGGGCTACTCTTCTACGAGCAGTACTTC

d_gene: NA
j_gene: TRBJ2-7
v_gene: TRBV9
abundance: NA
CDR3aa: CASSVSSSYEQYF
CDR3nt: TGTGCCAGCAGCGTAAGCTCCTCCTACGAGCAGTACTTC

d_gene: TRBD2
j_gene: TRBJ2-2
v_gene: TRBV5-1
abundance: NA
CDR3aa: CASSLEPGGLTGELFF
CDR3nt: TGCGCCAGCAGCTTGGAGCCGGGAGGGCTCACCGGGGAGCTGTTTTTT

d_gene: NA
j_gene: TRBJ1-1
v_gene: TRBV5-1
abundance: NA
CDR3aa: CASSLMEGYMNTEAFF
CDR3nt: TGCGCCAGCAGCTTGATGGAGGGCTACATGAACACTGAAGCTTTCTTT

d_gene: TRBD1
j_gene: TRBJ1-2
v_gene: TRBV9
abundance: NA
CDR3aa: CASSGGQTGYGYTF
CDR3nt: TGTGCCAGCAGCGGGGGACAGACAGGTTATGGCTACACCTTC

d_gene: TRBD1
j_gene: TRBJ1-2
v_gene: TRBV3-1/TRBV3-2
abundance: NA
CDR3aa: CASSPNERTGTASSYGYTF
CDR3nt: TGTGCCAGCAGCCCAAACGAAAGAACCGGGACAGCCAGTTCCTATGGCTACACCTTC

d_gene: TRBD2
j_gene: TRBJ2-1
v_gene: TRBV9
abundance: NA
CDR3aa: CASSYLSGRLNEQFF
CDR3nt: TGTGCCAGCAGCTACCTTAGCGGGAGATTGAATGAGCAGTTCTTC

d_gene: NA
j_gene: TRBJ1-6
v_gene: TRBV28
abundance: NA
CDR3aa: CASSAGTGGNSPLHF
CDR3nt: TGTGCCAGCAGCGCCGGGACCGGCGGGAATTCACCCCTCCACTTT

d_gene: NA
j_gene: TRBJ1-1
v_gene: TRBV2
abundance: NA
CDR3aa: CASRGRDGRPEAFF
CDR3nt: TGTGCCAGCAGAGGCCGGGACGGGAGACCTGAAGCTTTCTTT

d_gene: NA
j_gene: TRBJ2-5
v_gene: TRBV28
abundance: NA
CDR3aa: CASSLSAAGQETQYF
CDR3nt: TGTGCCAGCAGTTTGTCCGCGGCCGGGCAAGAGACCCAGTACTTC

d_gene: NA
j_gene: TRBJ1-2
v_gene: TRBV10-2
abundance: NA
CDR3aa: CASSESGEGGGYTF
CDR3nt: TGCGCCAGCAGTGAGTCGGGGGAGGGCGGAGGCTACACCTTC

d_gene: NA
j_gene: TRBJ1-1
v_gene: TRBV15
abundance: NA
CDR3aa: CATSRGGEGVNTEAFF
CDR3nt: TGTGCCACCAGCAGAGGGGGGGAAGGGGTCAACACTGAAGCTTTCTTT

d_gene: NA
j_gene: TRBJ1-6
v_gene: TRBV13
abundance: NA
CDR3aa: CASSRVGGGYNSPLHF
CDR3nt: TGTGCCAGCAGTCGTGTCGGGGGCGGGTATAATTCACCCCTCCACTTT

d_gene: NA
j_gene: TRBJ2-7
v_gene: TRBV5-1
abundance: NA
CDR3aa: CASSFIPAYEQYF
CDR3nt: TGCGCCAGCAGCTTCATTCCTGCCTACGAGCAGTACTTC

d_gene: NA
j_gene: TRBJ1-1
v_gene: TRBV7-9
abundance: NA
CDR3aa: CASSSASGVTEAFF
CDR3nt: TGTGCCAGCAGCTCCGCCTCAGGGGTTACTGAAGCTTTCTTT

d_gene: TRBD1
j_gene: TRBJ2-7
v_gene: TRBV5-8
abundance: NA
CDR3aa: CASSYLGQGSDEQYF
CDR3nt: TGTGCCAGCAGCTACCTTGGACAGGGGTCGGACGAGCAGTACTTC

d_gene: NA
j_gene: TRBJ2-7
v_gene: TRBV28
abundance: NA
CDR3aa: CASSPLAGYEQYF
CDR3nt: TGTGCCAGCAGCCCTTTGGCCGGGTACGAGCAGTACTTC

d_gene: TRBD2
j_gene: TRBJ2-1
v_gene: TRBV19
abundance: NA
CDR3aa: CASTRTSGGPSYNEQFF
CDR3nt: TGTGCCAGTACCCGGACTAGCGGGGGGCCTTCCTACAATGAGCAGTTCTTC

d_gene: NA
j_gene: TRBJ2-1
v_gene: TRBV9
abundance: NA
CDR3aa: CASGRYNEGQFF
CDR3nt: TGTGCCAGCGGGAGGTATAATGAAGGGCAGTTCTTC

d_gene: NA
j_gene: TRBJ1-1
v_gene: TRBV6-1
abundance: NA
CDR3aa: CASSPTTANTEAFF
CDR3nt: TGTGCCAGCAGCCCAACGACAGCGAACACTGAAGCTTTCTTT

d_gene: TRBD1
j_gene: TRBJ1-2
v_gene: TRBV5-1
abundance: NA
CDR3aa: CASSGQGQVVNGYTF
CDR3nt: TGCGCCAGCAGCGGACAGGGCCAAGTAGTGAATGGCTACACCTTC

d_gene: NA
j_gene: TRBJ1-1
v_gene: TRBV5-1
abundance: NA
CDR3aa: CASRPDSSNTEAFF
CDR3nt: TGCGCCAGCAGACCTGACAGCTCGAACACTGAAGCTTTCTTT

d_gene: TRBD1
j_gene: TRBJ2-1
v_gene: TRBV14
abundance: NA
CDR3aa: CASSQKGGQYNEQFF
CDR3nt: TGTGCCAGCAGCCAAAAAGGGGGCCAGTACAATGAGCAGTTCTTC

d_gene: NA
j_gene: TRBJ1-1
v_gene: TRBV6-5
abundance: NA
CDR3aa: CASSSQGIVNEAFF
CDR3nt: TGTGCCAGCAGTTCCCAGGGAATCGTCAATGAAGCTTTCTTT

d_gene: NA
j_gene: TRBJ2-3
v_gene: TRBV6-2/TRBV6-3
abundance: NA
CDR3aa: CASSSRDKGDTQYF
CDR3nt: TGTGCCAGCAGTTCCCGGGACAAAGGGGATACGCAGTATTTT

d_gene: NA
j_gene: TRBJ1-1
v_gene: TRBV6-5
abundance: NA
CDR3aa: CASSYSGVNTEAFF
CDR3nt: TGTGCCAGCAGTTACTCGGGAGTTAACACTGAAGCTTTCTTT

d_gene: TRBD1
j_gene: TRBJ1-5
v_gene: TRBV15
abundance: NA
CDR3aa: CATSRRGGNEQPQHF
CDR3nt: TGTGCCACCAGCAGAAGAGGGGGCAATGAACAGCCCCAGCATTTT

d_gene: TRBD2
j_gene: TRBJ2-3
v_gene: TRBV3-1/TRBV3-2
abundance: NA
CDR3aa: CASSQLGSGGIDTQYF
CDR3nt: TGTGCCAGCAGCCAGCTGGGTAGCGGGGGGATAGATACGCAGTATTTT

d_gene: TRBD1
j_gene: TRBJ1-5
v_gene: TRBV9
abundance: NA
CDR3aa: CASSLGQGDQPQHF
CDR3nt: TGTGCCAGCAGCTTGGGACAGGGGGATCAGCCCCAGCATTTT

d_gene: NA
j_gene: TRBJ1-6
v_gene: TRBV7-2
abundance: NA
CDR3aa: CASSTRTALVGSPLHF
CDR3nt: TGTGCCAGCAGCACCCGGACAGCCTTGGTGGGTTCACCCCTCCACTTT

d_gene: NA
j_gene: TRBJ2-7
v_gene: TRBV28
abundance: once
CDR3aa: CASRGLLAGAGYEQYF
CDR3nt: TGTGCCAGCAGGGGACTTCTGGCGGGGGCAGGCTACGAGCAGTACTTC

d_gene: NA
j_gene: TRBJ2-2
v_gene: TRBV19
abundance: few
CDR3aa: CVSRRGDLTGELFF
CDR3nt: TGTGTCTCACGTCGCGGAGATCTCACCGGGGAGCTGTTTTTT

d_gene: NA
j_gene: TRBJ2-7
v_gene: TRBV5-1
abundance: NA
CDR3aa: CASSIGSIYEQYF
CDR3nt: TGCGCCAGCAGCATAGGATCTATCTACGAGCAGTACTTC

d_gene: NA
j_gene: TRBJ2-3
v_gene: TRBV30
abundance: NA
CDR3aa: CAWTGDTDTQYF
CDR3nt: TGTGCCTGGACAGGGGATACGGATACGCAGTATTTT

d_gene: NA
j_gene: TRBJ2-3
v_gene: TRBV19
abundance: NA
CDR3aa: CASSIGLSGDTQYF
CDR3nt: TGTGCCAGTAGTATCGGTCTCTCGGGAGATACGCAGTATTTT

d_gene: NA
j_gene: TRBJ2-1
v_gene: TRBV27
abundance: NA
CDR3aa: CASSLSPRGGLVEQFF
CDR3nt: TGTGCCAGCAGTTTAAGCCCCAGGGGGGGCCTGGTTGAGCAGTTCTTC

d_gene: NA
j_gene: TRBJ2-2
v_gene: TRBV4-2
abundance: NA
CDR3aa: CASSQDGSSVANTGELFF
CDR3nt: TGTGCCAGCAGCCAAGATGGTTCTAGCGTAGCGAACACCGGGGAGCTGTTTTTT

d_gene: NA
j_gene: TRBJ1-4
v_gene: TRBV6-5
abundance: NA
CDR3aa: CASSYSTGELEKLFF
CDR3nt: TGTGCCAGCAGTTACTCGACCGGGGAATTAGAAAAACTGTTTTTT

d_gene: NA
j_gene: TRBJ1-3
v_gene: TRBV25-1
abundance: once
CDR3aa: CASSVGSGNTIYF
CDR3nt: TGTGCCAGCAGTGTAGGGTCTGGAAACACCATATATTTT

d_gene: NA
j_gene: TRBJ1-1
v_gene: TRBV12-3/TRBV12-4
abundance: NA
CDR3aa: CASSLRVRAEAFF
CDR3nt: TGTGCCAGCAGTTTAAGGGTCCGAGCTGAAGCTTTCTTT

d_gene: TRBD1
j_gene: TRBJ1-2
v_gene: TRBV6-6
abundance: NA
CDR3aa: CASTLTGNYGYTF
CDR3nt: TGTGCCAGCACTTTGACAGGGAACTATGGCTACACCTTC

d_gene: NA
j_gene: TRBJ1-2
v_gene: TRBV9
abundance: NA
CDR3aa: CASSGQTVVSTYGYTF
CDR3nt: TGTGCCAGCAGCGGGCAGACAGTCGTATCCACCTATGGCTACACCTTC

d_gene: NA
j_gene: TRBJ2-1
v_gene: TRBV11-3
abundance: NA
CDR3aa: CASSSGGYNEQFF
CDR3nt: TGTGCCAGCAGCTCGGGCGGCTACAATGAGCAGTTCTTC

d_gene: NA
j_gene: TRBJ1-2
v_gene: TRBV29-1
abundance: few
CDR3aa: CSVDFPDEDYGYTF
CDR3nt: TGCAGCGTTGATTTTCCCGACGAGGACTATGGCTACACCTTC

d_gene: NA
j_gene: TRBJ2-1
v_gene: TRBV10-3
abundance: NA
CDR3aa: CAISESGEGYNEQFF
CDR3nt: TGTGCCATCAGTGAGTCGGGCGAAGGCTACAATGAGCAGTTCTTC

d_gene: TRBD1
j_gene: TRBJ1-2
v_gene: TRBV3-1/TRBV3-2
abundance: NA
CDR3aa: CASSSRTGGGFDGYTF
CDR3nt: TGTGCCAGCAGCTCACGGACAGGGGGAGGTTTTGATGGCTACACCTTC

d_gene: NA
j_gene: TRBJ1-2
v_gene: TRBV28
abundance: NA
CDR3aa: CASSLEGLKPGDDYGYTF
CDR3nt: TGTGCCAGCAGTTTAGAGGGCCTGAAGCCCGGGGATGACTATGGCTACACCTTC

d_gene: NA
j_gene: TRBJ1-1
v_gene: TRBV5-1
abundance: NA
CDR3aa: CASSGGGNTEAFF
CDR3nt: TGCGCCAGCAGCGGTGGCGGGAACACTGAAGCTTTCTTT

d_gene: TRBD1
j_gene: TRBJ2-2
v_gene: TRBV7-7
abundance: NA
CDR3aa: CASSPRDRNTGELFF
CDR3nt: TGTGCTAGCAGTCCCCGGGACAGAAACACCGGGGAGCTGTTTTTT

d_gene: NA
j_gene: TRBJ1-1
v_gene: TRBV18
abundance: NA
CDR3aa: CASSDTRTEAFF
CDR3nt: TGTGCCAGCTCAGACACTAGAACTGAAGCTTTCTTT